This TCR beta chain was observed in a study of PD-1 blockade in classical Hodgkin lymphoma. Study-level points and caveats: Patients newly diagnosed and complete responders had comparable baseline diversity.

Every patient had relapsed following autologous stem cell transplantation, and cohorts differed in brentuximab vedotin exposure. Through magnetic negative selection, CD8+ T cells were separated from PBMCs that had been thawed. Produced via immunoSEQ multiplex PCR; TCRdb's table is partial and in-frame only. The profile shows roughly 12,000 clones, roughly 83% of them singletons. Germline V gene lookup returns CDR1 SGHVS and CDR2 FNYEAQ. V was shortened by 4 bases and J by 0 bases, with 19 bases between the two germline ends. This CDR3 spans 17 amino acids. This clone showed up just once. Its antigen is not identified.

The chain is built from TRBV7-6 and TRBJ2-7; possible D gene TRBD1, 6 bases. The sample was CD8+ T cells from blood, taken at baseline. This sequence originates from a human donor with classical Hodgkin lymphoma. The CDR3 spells CASSSSRTGKSSYEQYF. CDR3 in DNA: TGTGCCAGCAGCTCTTCCCGTACAGGGAAGAGCTCCTACGAGCAGTACTTC.